This TCR beta chain was captured in a study of OX40 agonist ivuxolimab in advanced cancers. Turning to the study itself: With a range of roughly 20 to 80, age averaged about 58 years, and 70% to 85% were male.

The CDR3 is made up of 15 amino acids. Looked up from germline, CDR1 is SQVTM and CDR2 is ANQGSEA. Concerning this clone itself: Its cognate antigen is unknown. The junction departs from germline at one end; a sequencing error may be responsible.

The study, taken as a whole, reports: At 0.1 to 3.0 mg/kg, CD4+ and CD8+ blood T cells expanded clonally by week 6.

Assay used: immunoSEQ multiplex PCR; TCRdb lists only in-frame clones, some missing. The sample records tens of thousands of clones, around 87% being singletons. The sample here was CD4+ or CD8+ T cells sorted from blood, taken in a trial of the OX40 agonist ivuxolimab. The chain links TRBV29-1 to TRBJ2-6, with D hard to call. This receptor was taken from an adult with an advanced solid tumor such as melanoma, head and neck, liver or kidney cancer. The DNA of the CDR3 is TGCAGCGTCGAAGACGAGCGTTTAGGGGCCAACGTCCTGACTTTC. Translated: CSVEDERLGANVLTF.